The sequence of this T cell receptor beta chain was determined in a study of OX40 agonist ivuxolimab in advanced cancers. The germline gives CDR1 GTSNPN, CDR2 SVGIG (reference sequence). V dropped 0 bases and J dropped 6 bases, with 9 bases sitting between them. There are 13 residues in the CDR3. Assay: immunoSEQ multiplex PCR; the TCRdb copy retains only in-frame clones and omits some. The repertoire has around 80,000 clones, about nine tenths of them found once; the top ten carry around 0.19%. The chain combines TRBV30 with TRBJ2-1; D is tentatively TRBD1 or TRBD2 (5 bases each). This receptor was obtained from an adult with an advanced solid tumor such as melanoma, head and neck, liver or kidney cancer. Sample: CD4+ or CD8+ T cells sorted from blood, taken in a trial of the OX40 agonist ivuxolimab. The CDR3 region is CAWSVQDSNEQFF. CDR3 nucleotides: TGTGCCTGGAGTGTACAGGACTCCAATGAGCAGTTCTTC. The full variable domain, rest sourced from reference TRBV30 and TRBJ2-1, is SQTIHQWPATLVQPVGSPLSLECTVEGTSNPNLYWYRQAAGRGLQLLFYSVGIGQISSEVPQNLSASRPQDRQFILSSKKLLLSDSGFYLCAWSVQDSNEQFFGPGTRLTVL.